These T cell receptor beta chains were read from a single sample in a study of cytomegalovirus exposure and HLA in healthy donors. Only in-frame clones appear in the TCRdb table, and some are missing; sequencing was by immunoSEQ multiplex PCR. The sample consists of around 140,000 clones, roughly 70% of them appearing once. Specimen: PBMCs. The receptors originated from a woman aged 60-75 years in good health and CMV-seropositive. The CDR3 runs from the conserved cysteine through the conserved F or W. The D gene is left open where the match is weak.

V gene	D gene	CDR3 protein
TRBV28	-	CASSLSPRQGRGNQPQHF
TRBV29-1	-	CSVELPGQGSYNEQFF
TRBV6-1	-	CASTTGLNTEAFF
TRBV7-8	TRBD1	CASSLAQGASTDTQYF
TRBV5-1	-	CASNRQEGLNTEAFF
TRBV5-1	TRBD2	CASSLEGLAVTDTQYF
TRBV10-3	-	CAIAILASLRNEQFF
TRBV30	-	CAWRDRGTEAFF
TRBV5-4	-	CASSLAGINTEAFF
TRBV14	TRBD1	CASSQGRKKGQGASSGNTIYF
TRBV19	-	CASSIRGQETQYF
TRBV9	TRBD2	CASSVDPSGRSTGELFF
TRBV19	TRBD1	CVTRTGASFTEAFF
TRBV7-3	TRBD1	CASSLLGRGHGYTF
TRBV5-6	TRBD1	CASSWGDPGGSGANVLTF
TRBV19	TRBD1	CASSITYRGSGNTIYF
TRBV6-1	TRBD1	CASSEPLTGGFGGYTF
TRBV27	-	CASSSGRTITYEQYF
TRBV2	TRBD1	CASSRDSANYGYTF
TRBV6-6	-	CASSYSDASSYNEQFF
TRBV18	-	CASSPPGEETQYF
TRBV28	-	CASTQQGPEAFF
TRBV14	-	CASSQQGVVAFF
TRBV10-3	TRBD1	CAISDRDRGTMNTEAFF
TRBV2	-	CASSAQGNPLSGANVLTF
TRBV14	TRBD1	CASSRVQGASEAFF
TRBV7-9	-	CASSPIGQNTEAFF
TRBV27	TRBD2	CASSLGTSGLTDTQYF
TRBV5-4	-	CASSVTGLGTDTQYF
TRBV27	-	CASSRYSNQPQHF
TRBV6-4	-	CASSDSDSGYGYTF
TRBV7-9	TRBD2	CASAGRLATTYEQYF
TRBV2	TRBD1	CASSGLDRGRVETQYF
TRBV5-5	TRBD1	CASSLGAGGVQPQHF
TRBV5-1	TRBD2	CASSTGTREGTGELFF
TRBV10-3	-	CAINPNTNTEAFF
TRBV30	-	CAWSTGQGGDTQYF
TRBV11-2	-	CASSLDPGSSEQYF
TRBV19	-	CASSTGTIPDTQYF
TRBV18	-	CASSQQGGEAFF
TRBV7-9	TRBD1	CASSRQGVEKLFF
TRBV14	-	CASSQDRIQHMNTEAFF
TRBV6-1	-	CASSEGGSQSTLHF
TRBV5-8	-	CASSSSGVSYNEQFF
TRBV5-1	TRBD2	CASSLGAGGTDTQYF
TRBV19	-	CASSAGQPSGNTIYF
TRBV11-2	TRBD2	CASSLDVAGGSYNEQFF
TRBV21-1	-	CASSKIRQGGSNQPQHF
TRBV5-1	TRBD1	CASSLGTGRETQYF
TRBV6-5	TRBD2	CASSSGSRYEQYF
TRBV28	TRBD1	CASSALGTGADGELFF
TRBV7-7	TRBD1	CASRGGQRSNYGYTF
TRBV5-1	-	CASSFDTTANTGELFF
TRBV18	-	CASSPQGQGAEQYF